This TCR beta chain was observed in a study of blood T cell repertoires in COVID-19. This clone was seen a few times. CDR3 length: 16 residues. Germline V gene sequence: CDR1 MNHNY, CDR2 SVGAGI (reference sequence). Unmatched junction bases numbered 6, after V lost 4 bases and J lost 8 bases. Some clones are missing from TCRdb's copy, which holds only in-frame ones; the method was immunoSEQ multiplex PCR. Here the sample spans 250,000 or so clones, approximately 89% being singletons. Sequencing was carried out using peripheral blood. This sequence was found in a woman aged 40 to 50 who had recovered from COVID-19. The J gene is TRBJ1-6, the V gene TRBV6-6; 12 nucleotides agree with TRBD1. DNA of the CDR3: TGTGCCAGCAGTTTCCCAGGGGACAGGGGGCATTCACCCCTCCACTTT. Translated: CASSFPGDRGHSPLHF.